A selection of T cell receptor beta chains follows, all from one sample in a study of blood T cells in healthy people across ages. TCRdb used MiXCR to reprocess the 5' RACE reads, holding one entry per CDR3 protein. The sample records some 1.1 million distinct CDR3 sequences, 35% to 40% being singletons. Sequences were obtained from blood. The receptors here all came from a young man in good health. The CDR3 runs from the conserved cysteine through the conserved F or W. A D gene is named only where the DNA matches it firmly. The size field is filled for only some rows; it gives once, few, many or a size class.

j_call v_call d_call clone_size cdr3_aa cdr3_nt
TRBJ2-1 TRBV20-1 TRBD2 few CSTGGTSGTYNEQFF TGCAGTACCGGAGGGACTAGCGGGACCTACAATGAGCAGTTCTTC
TRBJ2-3 TRBV2 - - CASSEGQVRTDAQYF TGTGCCAGCAGTGAAGGCCAGGTCCGCACAGATGCGCAGTATTTT
TRBJ2-7 TRBV29-1 TRBD1 - CSVVWDREFGYEQYF TGCAGCGTTGTGTGGGACAGGGAGTTCGGCTACGAGCAGTACTTC
TRBJ2-1 TRBV7-2 TRBD2 - CASRLLAGGPEQFF TGTGCCAGCAGACTTCTAGCGGGGGGGCCTGAGCAGTTCTTC
TRBJ1-2 TRBV6-2/TRBV6-3 - - CASSYIVSDSNYGYTF TGTGCCAGCAGTTACATTGTCAGTGACAGCAACTATGGCTACACCTTC
TRBJ1-5 TRBV7-2 - many CASSPRGNQPQHF TGTGCCAGCAGCCCCCGCGGCAATCAGCCCCAGCATTTT
TRBJ1-2 TRBV7-9 - - CASTVGHGYGYTF TGTGCCAGCACCGTAGGACACGGATATGGCTACACCTTC
TRBJ2-1 TRBV20-1 - - CSLSRTRGNEQFF TGCAGTTTGTCTCGAACAAGAGGGAATGAGCAGTTCTTC
TRBJ2-1 TRBV4-1 TRBD2 - CASSQDYQRGYNEQFF TGCGCCAGCAGCCAAGATTACCAGCGGGGGTACAATGAGCAGTTCTTC
TRBJ2-5 TRBV10-3 TRBD2 few CAISGGTSVGETQYF TGTGCCATCAGTGGGGGGACTAGCGTAGGAGAGACCCAGTACTTC
TRBJ2-3 TRBV7-2 - many CASTSARGDTQYF TGTGCCAGCACCTCAGCGAGGGGAGATACGCAGTATTTT
TRBJ2-5 TRBV27 - - CASSQLWDAVNQETQYF TGTGCCAGCAGTCAACTCTGGGACGCCGTTAACCAAGAGACCCAGTACTTC
TRBJ1-3 TRBV3-1 - - CASSQDPAYSGNTIYF TGTGCCAGCAGCCAAGACCCGGCCTACTCTGGAAACACCATATATTTT
TRBJ1-1 TRBV25-1 - - CASSDLEDTEAFF TGTGCCAGCAGTGATCTCGAGGACACTGAAGCTTTCTTT
TRBJ1-2 TRBV27 TRBD1 many CASSLGQAYGYTF TGTGCCAGCAGCCTCGGACAGGCCTATGGCTACACCTTC
TRBJ1-1 TRBV4-1 - - CASSQEYLLRDTEAFF TGCGCCAGCAGCCAAGAATATTTACTAAGGGACACTGAAGCTTTCTTT
TRBJ2-5 TRBV25-1 TRBD2 - CASSGTSGGWGKETQYF TGTGCCAGCAGTGGGACTAGCGGGGGGTGGGGTAAAGAGACCCAGTACTTC
TRBJ2-3 TRBV7-9 - few CASSDPGHSKTDTQYF TGTGCCAGCAGCGACCCGGGACATTCGAAAACAGATACGCAGTATTTT
TRBJ2-3 TRBV2 TRBD2 - CASRLAADTQYF TGTGCCAGCCGACTAGCCGCAGATACGCAGTATTTT
TRBJ2-3 TRBV3-1 - few CASSQDLTVGAQYF TGTGCCAGCAGCCAAGACTTAACTGTCGGGGCGCAGTATTTT
TRBJ1-2 TRBV6-5 TRBD1 - CASSSGQGPDGYTF TGTGCCAGCAGTTCAGGACAGGGGCCGGATGGCTACACCTTC
TRBJ1-5 TRBV12-3/TRBV12-4 - - CASSLGGDYSNQPQHF TGTGCCAGCAGTTTGGGAGGGGATTATAGCAATCAGCCCCAGCATTTT
TRBJ2-3 TRBV12-1 - few CASRRRNPDTQYF TGTGCCAGCAGGCGGCGGAATCCGGATACGCAGTATTTT
TRBJ1-3 TRBV20-1 - few CSARCLPNRNTIYF TGCAGTGCTAGGTGTCTTCCCAACCGAAACACCATATATTTT
TRBJ2-3 TRBV6-1 TRBD2 - CASSRTSGGGFTDTQYF TGTGCCAGCAGTAGGACTAGCGGGGGGGGCTTCACAGATACGCAGTATTTT
TRBJ1-2 TRBV2 TRBD1 - CASSEGPGGGFGTLYGYTF TGTGCCAGCAGTGAGGGTCCAGGGGGCGGATTTGGGACACTCTATGGCTACACCTTC
TRBJ2-3 TRBV2 - - CASRHWSNTDTQYF TGTGCCAGCAGGCACTGGTCTAACACAGATACGCAGTATTTT
TRBJ1-5 TRBV12-3/TRBV12-4 - - CASRDPNRPQHF TGTGCCAGCCGGGACCCGAATCGGCCCCAGCATTTT
TRBJ2-4 TRBV29-1 - many CSVSQGGLGNIQYF TGCAGCGTTTCTCAGGGAGGATTAGGAAACATTCAGTACTTC
TRBJ1-2 TRBV12-3/TRBV12-4 - - CASSLGLSSGYYGYTF TGTGCCAGCAGTTTGGGGCTCTCTAGCGGGTACTATGGCTACACCTTC
TRBJ2-5 TRBV20-1 TRBD2 - CSARELASGGRRETQYF TGCAGTGCTAGAGAATTGGCTAGCGGGGGCCGGAGAGAGACCCAGTACTTC
TRBJ1-2 TRBV4-3 - few CASSRWVRNYGYTF TGCGCCAGCAGCCGATGGGTGCGCAACTATGGCTACACCTTC
TRBJ2-3 TRBV7-2 - - CASSKESTDTQYF TGTGCCAGCAGCAAGGAAAGCACAGATACGCAGTATTTT
TRBJ2-3 TRBV12-3/TRBV12-4 - many CASSLGPAPDTQYF TGTGCCAGCAGTTTAGGCCCTGCCCCAGATACGCAGTATTTT
TRBJ2-7 TRBV5-5 TRBD1 few CASSFGQGSSTQYF TGTGCCAGCAGTTTTGGACAGGGCTCGAGTACCCAGTACTTC
TRBJ1-2 TRBV4-3 - - CASSQEGAAVYGYTF TGCGCCAGCAGCCAAGAAGGGGCCGCAGTCTATGGCTACACCTTC
TRBJ1-5 TRBV10-3 TRBD1 many CATADRDNQPQHF TGTGCCACCGCGGACAGGGACAATCAGCCCCAGCATTTT
TRBJ2-1 TRBV11-1 - - CASSLVTRREQFF TGTGCCAGCAGCTTAGTAACCCGTCGGGAGCAGTTCTTC
TRBJ2-1 TRBV12-3/TRBV12-4 TRBD2 - CASIFGGWGLAKEQFF TGTGCCAGCATCTTCGGCGGTTGGGGACTAGCAAAGGAGCAGTTCTTC
TRBJ2-5 TRBV4-2 TRBD2 many CASSQEAGGHETQYF TGTGCCAGCAGCCAAGAAGCGGGGGGGCATGAGACCCAGTACTTC
TRBJ1-2 TRBV6-1 - few CASSGETDYYGYTF TGTGCCAGCAGTGGAGAGACGGATTACTATGGCTACACCTTC
TRBJ1-1 TRBV29-1 - few CSGARGSTEAFF TGCAGCGGGGCACGGGGGAGCACTGAAGCTTTCTTT
TRBJ1-6 TRBV20-1 TRBD1 - CSAKGQWGTSTLHF TGCAGTGCGAAGGGACAGTGGGGGACTAGTACCCTCCACTTT
TRBJ2-1 TRBV2 - - CASSELDSSYNEQFF TGTGCCAGCAGTGAACTGGACAGCTCCTACAATGAGCAGTTCTTC
TRBJ2-7 TRBV2 - - CASSSTSGSEQYF TGTGCCAGCAGTTCGACTTCAGGGTCCGAGCAGTACTTC
TRBJ1-2 TRBV6-5 - many CASSSRLQGNYGYTF TGTGCCAGCAGTTCCCGTTTACAGGGCAACTATGGCTACACCTTC
TRBJ2-1 TRBV13 TRBD1 - CASSPPPDRGFYNEQFF TGTGCCAGCAGCCCTCCACCTGACAGGGGTTTTTACAATGAGCAGTTCTTC
TRBJ2-7 TRBV15 - - CATSRDLGYHEQYF TGTGCCACCAGCAGAGATCTGGGTTACCACGAGCAGTACTTC
TRBJ2-2 TRBV15 - once CATSRNGELFF TGTGCCACCAGCAGGAACGGGGAGCTGTTTTTT
TRBJ1-2 TRBV6-1 - - CASNTQAPVDYGYTF TGTGCCAGCAACACCCAAGCCCCAGTGGACTATGGCTACACCTTC
TRBJ2-3 TRBV15 TRBD2 few CATSTYYGTSEPDTQYF TGTGCCACCAGCACTTACTACGGGACTAGCGAACCAGATACGCAGTATTTT
TRBJ1-2 TRBV27 - - CASSLAGGAVGYTF TGTGCCAGCAGTCTCGCGGGAGGGGCTGTTGGCTACACCTTC
TRBJ2-7 TRBV7-2 - many CASSLRQSYEQYF TGTGCCAGCAGCTTAAGACAGAGCTACGAGCAGTACTTC
TRBJ2-1 TRBV7-2 TRBD1 many CASSSKQGDEQFF TGTGCCAGCAGCTCGAAACAGGGGGATGAGCAGTTCTTC